This TCR beta chain was captured by sequencing in a study of T cell responses to AZD1222 COVID-19 vaccine. The assay was immunoSEQ multiplex PCR, and TCRdb's table has in-frame clones only and misses some. The sample lists 100,000 to 150,000 clones, roughly 90% occurring once. The ends were cut back, 5 bases at V and 3 bases at J, with 10 bases in the middle. Germline-derived CDR1 and CDR2 are LNHDA and SQIVND (reference sequence). CDR3 size: 13 residues. The rearrangement links TRBV19 to TRBJ1-2; D possibly corresponds to TRBD1 (5 bases). The source was peripheral blood, collected on day 0 of AZD1222 vaccination. This TCR derives from an adult in good health. CDR3 sequence (DNA): TGTGCCAGTAGTCCGCAGGGCCACTATGGCTACACCTTC. Its protein product is CASSPQGHYGYTF.